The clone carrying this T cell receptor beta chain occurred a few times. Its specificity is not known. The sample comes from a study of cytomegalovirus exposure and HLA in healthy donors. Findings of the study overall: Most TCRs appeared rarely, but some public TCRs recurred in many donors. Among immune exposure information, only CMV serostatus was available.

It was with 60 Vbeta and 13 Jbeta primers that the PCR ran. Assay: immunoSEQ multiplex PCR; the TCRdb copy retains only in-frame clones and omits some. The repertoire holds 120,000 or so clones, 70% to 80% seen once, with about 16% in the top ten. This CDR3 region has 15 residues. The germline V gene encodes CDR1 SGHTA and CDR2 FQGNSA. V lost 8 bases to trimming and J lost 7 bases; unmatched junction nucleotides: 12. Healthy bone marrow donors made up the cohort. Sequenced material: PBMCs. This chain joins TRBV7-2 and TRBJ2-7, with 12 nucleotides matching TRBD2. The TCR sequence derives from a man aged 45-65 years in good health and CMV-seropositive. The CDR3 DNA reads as TGTGCCAGCGGCCGACTAGCGGGGGTATCCGGGGAGCAGTACTTC. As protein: CASGRLAGVSGEQYF.